These 17 T cell receptor beta chains came from one sample sequenced in a study of blood T cell repertoires in COVID-19. Using immunoSEQ multiplex PCR, the repertoire was profiled, and TCRdb retains in-frame clones only, with some absent. The sample comprises some 150,000 clones, about 89% of which are singletons, and around 0.55% rests with the top ten. The sample consisted of peripheral blood. All receptors derive from a man aged 50-60 years with acute or convalescent COVID-19.

This chain connects TRBV3-1 (or the pseudogene TRBV3-2) to TRBJ2-7; no clear D gene. Germline V gene sequence: CDR1 LGHDT, CDR2 YNNKEL (reference sequence). The V end was cut by 1 base, the J end by 0 bases, with 10 bases between. This CDR3 comprises 15 residues. CDR3 residues: CASSQGAASSYEQYF. CDR3 bases: TGTGCCAGCAGCCAAGGGGCCGCCTCCTCCTACGAGCAGTACTTC.

Turning to this clone: The same CDR3 also results from other DNA sequences found in this sample. The chain employs TRBV2 and TRBJ2-3; perhaps TRBD2 as D (6 bases). Germline CDR1 SNHLY, CDR2 FYNNEI. V lost 7 bases and J lost 4, with 18 bases in between. The CDR3 has 15 amino acids. CDR3 DNA: TGTGCCAGCAAAGAGGAGGAGGGTGGGGCAGATACGCAGTATTTT. Translating gives CASKEEEGGADTQYF.

The chain couples TRBV6-1 to TRBJ1-2; D is possibly TRBD1 (5 bases). The CDR3 sequence is 18 residues long. Per the germline V gene, CDR1 is MNHNS and CDR2 is SASEGT. The germline V and J ends were trimmed by 2 bases and 2 bases, with 21 bases remaining between them. The CDR3 loop is CASSESGSTGTRNYGYTF. Here the CDR3 DNA reads TGTGCCAGCAGTGAAAGTGGGTCTACAGGCACCAGAAACTATGGCTACACCTTC.

This clone has a handful of counts. J is TRBJ2-3 and V is TRBV5-1; unclear D gene. Trimming took off 4 bases at V and 1 base at J, with 16 bases between the two ends. Germline V lookup: CDR1 SGHRS, CDR2 YFSETQ. CDR3 length equals 16 residues. The CDR3 is CASSTPLEAGTDTQYF. CDR3 sequence (DNA): TGCGCCAGCAGCACGCCTCTAGAAGCCGGCACAGATACGCAGTATTTT. Supplemented by reference TRBV5-1 and TRBJ2-3, the full variable domain reads KAGVTQTPRYLIKTRGQQVTLSCSPISGHRSVSWYQQTPGQGLQFLFEYFSETQRNKGNFPGRFSGRQFSNSRSEMNVSTLELGDSALYLCASSTPLEAGTDTQYFGPGTRLTVL.

The chain carries TRBV3-1 (or the pseudogene TRBV3-2) and TRBJ1-1; tentatively, D is TRBD1 (6 bases). Deletions cut 2 bases from V and 6 bases from J, with 19 bases between. CDR3 length: 16 residues. The germline gives CDR1 LGHDT, CDR2 YNNKEL (reference sequence). CDR3 amino acids: CASSQRITGFDAEAFF. The CDR3 DNA sequence: TGTGCCAGCAGCCAAAGGATAACAGGGTTCGACGCTGAAGCTTTCTTT.

This chain joins TRBV11-2 and TRBJ2-1; TRBD2 agrees at 7 bases. Germline-derived CDR1 and CDR2 are SGHAT and FQNNGV. The junction had 5 bases not matched to a gene; V was cut back by 1 base and J by 8 bases. The CDR3 contains 14 residues. As DNA, the CDR3 is TGTGCCAGCAGCTTAGGGCGGGAGACTGATGAGCAGTTCTTC. Translating it yields CASSLGRETDEQFF.

The V call is TRBV5-5, the J call TRBJ2-1, with 10 positions matching TRBD2. This CDR3 is 12 amino acids long. The J segment lost 10 bases and the V segment lost 4 bases, leaving 2 bases of the junction unmatched. CDR1 and CDR2 from the germline V gene are SGHKS and YYEKEE (reference sequence). CDR3 protein: CASSVGLAEQFF. CDR3 bases: TGTGCCAGCAGCGTGGGACTAGCGGAGCAGTTCTTC. The whole variable domain, filled in from reference TRBV5-5 and TRBJ2-1, reads DAGVTQSPTHLIKTRGQQVTLRCSPISGHKSVSWYQQVLGQGPQFIFQYYEKEERGRGNFPDRFSARQFPNYSSELNVNALLLGDSALYLCASSVGLAEQFFGPGTRLTVL.

The chain is built from TRBV28 and TRBJ2-2; possible D gene TRBD1, 6 bases. Germline lookup yields CDR1 MDHEN and CDR2 SYDVKM. Trimming removed 8 bases at V and 6 bases at J, with 7 bases between. The CDR3 is 11 amino acids. The CDR3 DNA reads TGTGCCAGCTGGGGGCCCGGGGAGCTGTTTTTT. Amino acids: CASWGPGELFF.

The chain couples TRBV13 to TRBJ1-1; D gene uncertain. The CDR3 is 15 residues long. Germline CDR1 and CDR2: PRHDT and FYEKMQ (reference sequence). V was shortened by 1 base and J by 0 bases, with 9 bases between the two germline ends. The CDR3 loop reads CASSLVAQLNTEAFF. As DNA, the CDR3 is TGTGCCAGCAGCTTAGTGGCCCAATTGAACACTGAAGCTTTCTTT.

The chain joins TRBV11-3 to TRBJ2-5, with 10 nucleotides matching TRBD2. J gave up 0 bases and V 1 base, and 14 bases lay outside the gene matches. CDR1 is SGHNT and CDR2 is YENEEA in the germline V gene. The CDR3 length is 20 residues. The CDR3 DNA is TGTGCCAGCAGCTTAGGGGCCCACCGGACTAGCGGAGAGTACCAAGAGACCCAGTACTTC. Its translation is CASSLGAHRTSGEYQETQYF.

This clone was seen only once. J is TRBJ1-2 and V is TRBV28, with 7 bases fitting TRBD1. V shed 2 bases, J shed 4 bases, and the junction held 10 bases outside the gene matches. Germline CDR1 is MDHEN and CDR2 is SYDVKM. The CDR3 is made up of 16 amino acids. CDR3 in amino acids: CASSLPQLRDSYGYTF. In nucleotides, the CDR3 is TGTGCCAGCAGTTTACCGCAACTCCGGGACAGCTATGGCTACACCTTC.

V is TRBV6-5 and J is TRBJ2-7, with TRBD1 as a possible D gene (6 bases). In germline, CDR1 is MNHEY, CDR2 SVGAGI. The CDR3 spans 14 residues. V lost 6 bases and J lost 1, with 13 bases in between. The CDR3 spells CASSTDSESYEQYF. DNA for the CDR3: TGTGCCAGCAGCACGGACAGTGAATCCTACGAGCAGTACTTC.

The chain recombines TRBV24-1 with TRBJ2-7; tentative D call: TRBD1 (6 bases). The CDR3 runs to 16 residues. V was cut by 4 bases and J by 5 bases, with 20 bases left in between. The germline gives CDR1 KGHDR, CDR2 SFDVKD. CDR3 nucleotides: TGTGCCACCAGTGACCCCACAAAAGGGGGTTTGGACGAGCAGTACTTC. Its protein product is CATSDPTKGGLDEQYF.

This chain joins TRBV24-1 and TRBJ2-3; perhaps TRBD2 as D (6 bases). Trimming took off 3 bases at V and 4 bases at J, with 13 bases between the two ends. This CDR3 region has 15 residues. Germline V gene data show CDR1 as KGHDR and CDR2 as SFDVKD. The CDR3 nucleotides are TGTGCCACCAGTGATGGCCCCCCGGGAGCAGATACGCAGTATTTT. This encodes CATSDGPPGADTQYF.

The chain recombines TRBV5-6 with TRBJ1-2; TRBD1 might be the D (6 bases). CDR1 and CDR2 (germline): SGHDT, YYEEEE. Trimming left V 7 bases short and J 5 bases short, with 12 bases between. The CDR3 spans 12 residues. CDR3 DNA sequence: TGTGCCAGCGGAACAGGGTCTTATGGCTACACCTTC. It yields the protein CASGTGSYGYTF.

This chain connects TRBV28 to TRBJ2-2; TRBD1 might be the D (5 bases). The CDR3 is 14 residues long. Trimming took 6 bases from V and 7 from J, leaving 15 bases between them. Germline lookup yields CDR1 MDHEN and CDR2 SYDVKM. The CDR3 DNA reads TGTGCCAGCAGGACAACAGGTTTTATCGGGGAGCTGTTTTTT. This sequence encodes CASRTTGFIGELFF. The full variable domain, with the rest looked up from reference TRBV28 and TRBJ2-2, is DVKVTQSSRYLVKRTGEKVFLECVQDMDHENMFWYRQDPGLGLRLIYFSYDVKMKEKGDIPEGYSVSREKKERFSLILESASTNQTSMYLCASRTTGFIGELFFGEGSRLTVL.

There are a few counts of this clone. The chain recombines TRBV4-2 with TRBJ1-5; unclear D gene. The CDR3 is made up of 17 amino acids. V was clipped by 2 bases and J by 6 bases, with 20 bases between them. Per the germline V gene, CDR1 is LGHNA and CDR2 is YNFKEQ. CDR3 in amino acids: CASSQNAGSGSGQPQHF. DNA for the CDR3: TGTGCCAGCAGCCAAAATGCCGGCAGCGGGAGCGGTCAGCCCCAGCATTTT.